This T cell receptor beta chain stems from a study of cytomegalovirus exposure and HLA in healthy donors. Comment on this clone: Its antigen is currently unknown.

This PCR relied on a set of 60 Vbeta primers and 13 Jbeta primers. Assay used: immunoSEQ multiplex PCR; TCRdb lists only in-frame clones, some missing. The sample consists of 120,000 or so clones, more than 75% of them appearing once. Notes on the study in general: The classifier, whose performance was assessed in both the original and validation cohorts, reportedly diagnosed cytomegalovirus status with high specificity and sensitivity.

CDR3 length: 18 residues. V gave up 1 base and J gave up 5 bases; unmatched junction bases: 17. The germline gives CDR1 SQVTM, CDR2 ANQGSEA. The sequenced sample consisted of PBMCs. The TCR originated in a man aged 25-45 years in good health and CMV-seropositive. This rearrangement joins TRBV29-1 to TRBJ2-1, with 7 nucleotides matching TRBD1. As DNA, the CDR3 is TGCAGCGTTGAAGGTTTAGGACAGGACTTCGGGTTGGACAATGAGCAGTTCTTC. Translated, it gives CSVEGLGQDFGLDNEQFF.